These 10 T cell receptor beta chains were sequenced from one sample in a study of cytomegalovirus exposure and HLA in healthy donors. Amplification used 60 Vbeta primers and 13 Jbeta primers. Produced via immunoSEQ multiplex PCR; TCRdb's table is partial and in-frame only. This table holds over 150,000 clones, approximately 80% found once. Specimen: PBMCs. Source of these receptors: a girl between 2 and 10 years old in good health and CMV-seropositive.

This chain joins TRBV4-1 and TRBJ2-7; TRBD1 might be the D (5 bases). Trimming cost V 1 base and J 3 bases, with 10 bases left between them. This CDR3 has 14 amino acids. CDR1 MGHRA and CDR2 YSYEKL come from the germline V gene. The CDR3 region is CASSQVGGHYEQYF. Here the CDR3 DNA reads TGCGCCAGCAGCCAAGTGGGTGGACACTACGAGCAGTACTTC.

The chain couples TRBV13 to TRBJ2-7; D is uncertain. V lost 2 bases to trimming and J lost 1 base, with 9 bases between them. The germline CDR1 and CDR2 sequences are PRHDT and FYEKMQ (reference sequence). The CDR3 runs to 14 residues. CDR3 in DNA: TGTGCCAGCAGCTTATTAGAGGAATCCTACGAGCAGTACTTC. Its protein product is CASSLLEESYEQYF.

The chain carries TRBV4-1 and TRBJ1-1, with D perhaps matching TRBD1 (6 bases). The ends were cut back, 0 bases at V and 11 bases at J, with 19 bases in the middle. The V gene's germline CDR1 is MGHRA and CDR2 YSYEKL. The CDR3 length is 15 residues. CDR3 in amino acids: CASSQETLTGWGAFF. DNA of the CDR3: TGCGCCAGCAGCCAAGAAACCCTAACAGGGTGGGGGGCTTTCTTT.

The chain joins TRBV29-1 to TRBJ1-6; D gene uncertain. Germline V lookup: CDR1 SQVTM, CDR2 ANQGSEA. CDR3 length: 13 residues. CDR3 sequence reads: CSVSGGIGSPLHF. CDR3 DNA: TGCAGTGTTTCCGGAGGGATCGGCTCACCCCTCCACTTT.

This clone showed up just once. J is TRBJ2-3 and V is TRBV7-3, with D possibly TRBD2 on 6 matching bases. The CDR3 is 15 residues long. Trimming removed 5 bases at V and 3 bases at J, with 15 bases between. Germline values: CDR1 SGHTA, CDR2 FQGTGA. The DNA for the CDR3 is TGTGCCAGCAGCCCGCGGGGCGTCGGAACAGATACGCAGTATTTT. It is translated as CASSPRGVGTDTQYF.

The rearrangement uses TRBV27 and TRBJ2-7, with 9 bases fitting TRBD1. This CDR3 contains 14 residues. Trimming removed 6 bases from V and 4 bases from J; junction bases left unmatched: 7. Germline V gene lookup returns CDR1 MNHEY and CDR2 SMNVEV (reference sequence). CDR3 region: CASSYRGHRYEQYF. In DNA form, the CDR3 reads TGTGCCAGCAGCTACAGGGGGCATCGGTACGAGCAGTACTTC.

The chain uses TRBV4-1 and TRBJ1-1; TRBD1 might be the D (5 bases). Germline loops: CDR1 MGHRA, CDR2 YSYEKL. V was shortened by 3 bases and J by 0 bases, with 8 bases between the two germline ends. The CDR3 contains 14 residues. CDR3 amino acids: CASSQTALNTEAFF. The CDR3 coding sequence is TGCGCCAGCAGCCAGACAGCCTTGAACACTGAAGCTTTCTTT.

The V gene is TRBV25-1, the J gene TRBJ1-1; TRBD1 matches at 9 bases. This CDR3 contains 14 residues. Germline lookup yields CDR1 MGHDK and CDR2 SYGVNS. Trimming took 5 bases from V and 4 from J; bases not matched to a gene: 5. The CDR3 loop is CASSPDRGGTEAFF. CDR3 sequence (DNA): TGTGCCAGCAGTCCGGACAGGGGAGGCACTGAAGCTTTCTTT. Based on the CDR3 plus reference TRBV25-1 and TRBJ1-1, the full variable domain is EADIYQTPRYLVIGTGKKITLECSQTMGHDKMYWYQQDPGMELHLIHYSYGVNSTEKGDLSSESTVSRIRTEHFPLTLESARPSHTSQYLCASSPDRGGTEAFFGQGTRLTVV.

The J gene is TRBJ1-5, the V gene TRBV27; 9 positions agree with TRBD1. Germline lookup yields CDR1 MNHEY and CDR2 SMNVEV (reference sequence). CDR3 length equals 14 residues. The V segment lost 6 bases and the J segment 7 bases; nucleotides outside the gene matches: 7. The DNA for the CDR3 is TGTGCCAGCAGCTTGACAGGGGGTGCCCAGCCCCAGCATTTT. Translation gives CASSLTGGAQPQHF.

On this clone: The conserved closing phenylalanine or tryptophan is absent in this CDR3, likely reflecting a read error. This chain uses TRBV25-1 with TRBJ1-3, with D unresolved. Germline assignment: CDR1 MGHDK and CDR2 SYGVNS. This CDR3 has 15 residues. V was cut by 5 bases and J by 4 bases, with 15 bases left in between. CDR3 nucleotide sequence: TGTGCCAGCAGTTCTTATGAAGGAACAGGAAACACCATATATTCT. It codes for CASSSYEGTGNTIYS.